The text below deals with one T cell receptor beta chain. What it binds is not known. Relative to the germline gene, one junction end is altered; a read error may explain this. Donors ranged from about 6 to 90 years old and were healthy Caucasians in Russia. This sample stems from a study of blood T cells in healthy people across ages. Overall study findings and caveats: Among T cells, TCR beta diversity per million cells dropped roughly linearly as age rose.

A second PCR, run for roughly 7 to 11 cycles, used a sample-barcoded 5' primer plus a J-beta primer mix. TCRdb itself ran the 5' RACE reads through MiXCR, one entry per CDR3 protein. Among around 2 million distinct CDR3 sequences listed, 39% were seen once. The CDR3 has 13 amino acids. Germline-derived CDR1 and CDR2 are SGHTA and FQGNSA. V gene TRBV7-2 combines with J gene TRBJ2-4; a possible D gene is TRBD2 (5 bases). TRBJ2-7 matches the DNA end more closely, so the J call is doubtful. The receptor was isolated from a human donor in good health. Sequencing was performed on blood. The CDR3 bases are TGTGCCAGCAGCCTAGCCCAACACGACGAGCAGTACTTC. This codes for CASSLAQHDEQYF.